This TCR beta chain was recovered during a study of blood T cells in healthy people across ages. Broader study findings: Roughly linear declines in TCR beta diversity per million T cells occurred with age. Long-lived donors carried more naive CD4+ cells and greater diversity than aged donors.

Germline V lookup: CDR1 DFQATT, CDR2 SNEGSKA (reference sequence). The CDR3 consists of 14 residues. V lost 1 base and J lost 6; bases outside the gene matches: 6. As for this clonotype: The antigen is undetermined.

Sample-barcoded 5' priming and a J-beta primer mix drove a second PCR of 7 to 11 cycles. TCRdb reprocessed the 5' RACE reads via MiXCR and lists one record per CDR3 protein. The table includes about 1.8 million distinct CDR3 sequences, less than 50% detected once. The sequenced sample was blood. This TCR was recovered from a woman in her forties in good health. This chain connects TRBV20-1 to TRBJ2-3, with 8 bases fitting TRBD1. DNA for the CDR3: TGCAGTGCTAGAGGACAGGGGCGCGGGGATACGCAGTATTTT. This encodes CSARGQGRGDTQYF.